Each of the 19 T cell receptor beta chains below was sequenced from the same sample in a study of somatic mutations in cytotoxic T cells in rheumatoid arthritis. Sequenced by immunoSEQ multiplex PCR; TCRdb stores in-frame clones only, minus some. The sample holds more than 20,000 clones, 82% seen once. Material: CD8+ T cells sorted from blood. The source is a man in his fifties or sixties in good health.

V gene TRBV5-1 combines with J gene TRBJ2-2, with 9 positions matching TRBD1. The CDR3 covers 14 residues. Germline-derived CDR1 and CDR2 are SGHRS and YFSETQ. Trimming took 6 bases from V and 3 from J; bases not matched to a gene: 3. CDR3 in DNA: TGCGCCAGCACCAGGACAGGGGACACCGGGGAGCTGTTTTTT. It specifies CASTRTGDTGELFF. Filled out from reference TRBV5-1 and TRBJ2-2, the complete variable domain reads KAGVTQTPRYLIKTRGQQVTLSCSPISGHRSVSWYQQTPGQGLQFLFEYFSETQRNKGNFPGRFSGRQFSNSRSEMNVSTLELGDSALYLCASTRTGDTGELFFGEGSRLTVL.

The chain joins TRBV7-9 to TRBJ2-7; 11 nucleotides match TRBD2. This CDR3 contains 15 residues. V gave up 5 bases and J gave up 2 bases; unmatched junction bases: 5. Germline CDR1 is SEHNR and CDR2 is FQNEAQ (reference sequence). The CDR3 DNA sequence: TGTGCCAGCAGCATCATAGCGGGAGGGACCTACGAGCAGTACTTC. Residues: CASSIIAGGTYEQYF.

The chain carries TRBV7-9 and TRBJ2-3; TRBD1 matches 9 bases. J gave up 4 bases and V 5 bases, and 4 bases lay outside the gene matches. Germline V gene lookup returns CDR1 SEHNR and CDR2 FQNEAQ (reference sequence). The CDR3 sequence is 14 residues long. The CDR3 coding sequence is TGTGCCAGCAGCCCGGACAGGGGCTCAGATACGCAGTATTTT. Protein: CASSPDRGSDTQYF.

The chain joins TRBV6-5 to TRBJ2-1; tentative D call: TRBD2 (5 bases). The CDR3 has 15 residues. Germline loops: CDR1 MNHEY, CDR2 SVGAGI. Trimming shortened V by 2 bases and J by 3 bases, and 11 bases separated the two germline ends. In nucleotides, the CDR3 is TGTGCCAGCAGTTACGTACCTAGCAGCTACAATGAGCAGTTCTTC. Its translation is CASSYVPSSYNEQFF.

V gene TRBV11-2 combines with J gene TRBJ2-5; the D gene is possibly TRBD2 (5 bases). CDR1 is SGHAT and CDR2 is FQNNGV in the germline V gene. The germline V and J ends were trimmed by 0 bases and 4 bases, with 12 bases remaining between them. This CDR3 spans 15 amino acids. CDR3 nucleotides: TGTGCCAGCAGCTTAGATGGAACTAGTCGAGAGACCCAGTACTTC. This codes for CASSLDGTSRETQYF.

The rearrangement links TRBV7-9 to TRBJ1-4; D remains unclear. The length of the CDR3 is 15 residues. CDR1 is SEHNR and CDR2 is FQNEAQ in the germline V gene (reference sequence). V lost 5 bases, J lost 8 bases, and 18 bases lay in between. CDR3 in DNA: TGTGCCAGCAGCGAGCGTCTTGCTCCGACGGAAAAACTGTTTTTT. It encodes CASSERLAPTEKLFF.

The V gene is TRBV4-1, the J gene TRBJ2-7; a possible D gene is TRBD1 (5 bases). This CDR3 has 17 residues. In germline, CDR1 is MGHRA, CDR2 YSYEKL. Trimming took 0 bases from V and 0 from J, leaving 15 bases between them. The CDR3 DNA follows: TGCGCCAGCAGCCAAGACGGTGCAGGGTCGGGCTCCTACGAGCAGTACTTC. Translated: CASSQDGAGSGSYEQYF.

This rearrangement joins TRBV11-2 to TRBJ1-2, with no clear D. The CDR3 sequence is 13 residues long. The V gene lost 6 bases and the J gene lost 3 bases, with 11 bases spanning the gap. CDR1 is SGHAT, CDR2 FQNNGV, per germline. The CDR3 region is CASSSPDHYGYTF. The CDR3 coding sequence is TGTGCCAGCAGTTCTCCGGACCACTATGGCTACACCTTC.

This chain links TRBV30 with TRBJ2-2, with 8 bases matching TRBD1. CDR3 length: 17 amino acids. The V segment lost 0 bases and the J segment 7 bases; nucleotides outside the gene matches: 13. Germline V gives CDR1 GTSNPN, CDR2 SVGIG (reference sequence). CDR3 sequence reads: CAWSVLTGGIRSGELFF. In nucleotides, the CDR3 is TGTGCCTGGAGTGTACTAACAGGGGGAATCAGGAGCGGGGAGCTGTTTTTT.

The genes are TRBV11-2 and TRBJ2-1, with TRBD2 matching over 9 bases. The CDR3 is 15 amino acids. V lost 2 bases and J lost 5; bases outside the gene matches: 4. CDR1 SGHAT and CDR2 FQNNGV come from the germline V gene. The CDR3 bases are TGTGCCAGCAGCTTATTACTAGCGGGTAACAATGAGCAGTTCTTC. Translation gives CASSLLLAGNNEQFF.

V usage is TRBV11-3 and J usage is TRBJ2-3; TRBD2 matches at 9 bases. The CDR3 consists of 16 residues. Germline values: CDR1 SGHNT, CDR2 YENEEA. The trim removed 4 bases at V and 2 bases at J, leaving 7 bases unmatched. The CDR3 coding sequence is TGTGCCAGCAGCTCCCTTCGACTAGCGGACACAGATACGCAGTATTTT. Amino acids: CASSSLRLADTDTQYF.

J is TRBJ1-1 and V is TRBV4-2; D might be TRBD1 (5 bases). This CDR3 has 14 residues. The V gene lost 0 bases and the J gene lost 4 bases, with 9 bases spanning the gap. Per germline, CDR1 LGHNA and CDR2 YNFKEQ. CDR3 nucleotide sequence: TGTGCCAGCAGCCAAGAGGGGGACGGCACTGAAGCTTTCTTT. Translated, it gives CASSQEGDGTEAFF.

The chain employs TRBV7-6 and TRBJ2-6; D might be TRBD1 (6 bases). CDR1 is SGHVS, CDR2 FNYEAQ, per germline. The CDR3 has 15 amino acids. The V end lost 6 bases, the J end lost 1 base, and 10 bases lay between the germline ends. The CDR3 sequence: CASSPGQSGANVLTF. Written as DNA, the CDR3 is TGTGCCAGCAGTCCTGGACAGTCTGGGGCCAACGTCCTGACTTTC.

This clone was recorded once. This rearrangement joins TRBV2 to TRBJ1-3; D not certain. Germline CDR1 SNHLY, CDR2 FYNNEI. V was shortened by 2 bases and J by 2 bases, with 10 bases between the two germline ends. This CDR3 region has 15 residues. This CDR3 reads CASSEWRGTGNTIYF. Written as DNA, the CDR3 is TGTGCCAGCAGTGAATGGCGGGGAACTGGAAACACCATATATTTT.

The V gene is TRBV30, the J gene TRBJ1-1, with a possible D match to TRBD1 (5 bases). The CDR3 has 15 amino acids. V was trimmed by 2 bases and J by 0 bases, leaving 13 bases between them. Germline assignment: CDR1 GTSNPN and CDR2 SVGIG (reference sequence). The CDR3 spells CAWSLGGGMNTEAFF. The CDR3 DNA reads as TGTGCCTGGAGTTTGGGGGGGGGTATGAACACTGAAGCTTTCTTT.

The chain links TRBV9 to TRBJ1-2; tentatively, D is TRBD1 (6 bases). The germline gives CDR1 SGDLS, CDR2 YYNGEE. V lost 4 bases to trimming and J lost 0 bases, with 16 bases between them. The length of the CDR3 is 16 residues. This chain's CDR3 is CASSRGGHISNYGYTF. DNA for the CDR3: TGTGCCAGCAGCCGCGGGGGACATATTTCTAACTATGGCTACACCTTC.

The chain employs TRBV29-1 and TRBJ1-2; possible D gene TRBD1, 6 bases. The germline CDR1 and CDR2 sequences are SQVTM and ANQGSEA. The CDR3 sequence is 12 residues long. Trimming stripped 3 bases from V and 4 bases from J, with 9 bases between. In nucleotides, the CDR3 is TGCAGCGTTGAGTTGGGGGCCTATGGCTACACCTTC. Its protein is CSVELGAYGYTF.

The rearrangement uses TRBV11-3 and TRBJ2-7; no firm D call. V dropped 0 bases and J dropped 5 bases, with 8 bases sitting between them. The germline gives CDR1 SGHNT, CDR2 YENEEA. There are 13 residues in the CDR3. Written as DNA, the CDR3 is TGTGCCAGCAGCTTAGAATTACCGAACGAGCAGTACTTC. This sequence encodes CASSLELPNEQYF.

The chain's CDR3 is CASSFSENPYNEQFF. The CDR3 region has the DNA TGTGCCAGCAGCTTTTCGGAGAACCCCTACAATGAGCAGTTCTTC. The chain combines TRBV7-8 with TRBJ2-1; D unresolved. Germline CDR1 SGHVS, CDR2 FQNEAQ. Trimming left V 3 bases short and J 2 bases short, with 11 bases between. This CDR3 has 15 amino acids.